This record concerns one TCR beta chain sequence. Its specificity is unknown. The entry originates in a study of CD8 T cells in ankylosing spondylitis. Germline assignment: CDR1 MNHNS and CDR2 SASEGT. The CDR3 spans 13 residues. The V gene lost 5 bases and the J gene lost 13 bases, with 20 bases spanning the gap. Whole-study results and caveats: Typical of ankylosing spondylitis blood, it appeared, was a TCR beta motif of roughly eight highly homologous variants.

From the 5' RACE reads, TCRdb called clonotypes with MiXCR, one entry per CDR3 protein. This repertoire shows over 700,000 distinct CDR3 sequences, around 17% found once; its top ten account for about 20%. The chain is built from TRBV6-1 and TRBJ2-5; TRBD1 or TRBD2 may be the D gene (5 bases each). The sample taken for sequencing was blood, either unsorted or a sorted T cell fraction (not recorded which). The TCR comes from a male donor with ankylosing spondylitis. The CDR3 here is CASSIRSGLKWYF. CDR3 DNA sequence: TGTGCCAGCAGTATCCGGTCGGGGCTCAAATGGTACTTC.